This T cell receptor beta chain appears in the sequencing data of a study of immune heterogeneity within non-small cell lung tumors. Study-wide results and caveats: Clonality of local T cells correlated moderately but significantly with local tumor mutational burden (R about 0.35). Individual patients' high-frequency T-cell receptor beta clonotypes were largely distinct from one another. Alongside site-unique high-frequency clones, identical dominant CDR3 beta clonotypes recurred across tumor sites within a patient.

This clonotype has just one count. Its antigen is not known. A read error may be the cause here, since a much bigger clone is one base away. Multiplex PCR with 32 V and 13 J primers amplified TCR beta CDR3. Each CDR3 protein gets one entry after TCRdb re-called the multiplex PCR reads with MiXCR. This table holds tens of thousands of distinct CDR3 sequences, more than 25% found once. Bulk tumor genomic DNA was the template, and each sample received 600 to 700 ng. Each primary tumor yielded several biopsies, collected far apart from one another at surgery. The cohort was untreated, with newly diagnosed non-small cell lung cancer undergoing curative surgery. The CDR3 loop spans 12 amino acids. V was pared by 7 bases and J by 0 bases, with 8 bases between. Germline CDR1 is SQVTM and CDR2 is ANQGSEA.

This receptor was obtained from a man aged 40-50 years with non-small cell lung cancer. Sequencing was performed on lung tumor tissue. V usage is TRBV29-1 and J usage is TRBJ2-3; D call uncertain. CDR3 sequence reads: CSGYGSTDTQYF. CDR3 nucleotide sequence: TGCAGCGGGTACGGTAGCACAGATACGCAGTATTTT.